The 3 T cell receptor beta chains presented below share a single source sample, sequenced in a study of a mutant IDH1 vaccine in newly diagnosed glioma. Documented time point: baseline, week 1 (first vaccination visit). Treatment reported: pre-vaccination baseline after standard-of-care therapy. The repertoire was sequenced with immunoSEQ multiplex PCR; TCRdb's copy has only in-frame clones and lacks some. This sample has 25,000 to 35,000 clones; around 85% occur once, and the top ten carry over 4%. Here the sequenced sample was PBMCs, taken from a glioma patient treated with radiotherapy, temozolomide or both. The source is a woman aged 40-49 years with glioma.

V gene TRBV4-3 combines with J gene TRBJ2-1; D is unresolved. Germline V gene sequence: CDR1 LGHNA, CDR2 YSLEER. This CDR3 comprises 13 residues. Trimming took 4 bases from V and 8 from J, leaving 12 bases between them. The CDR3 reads CASSPPDSHEQFF. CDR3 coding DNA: TGCGCCAGCAGCCCGCCCGATAGCCATGAGCAGTTCTTC.

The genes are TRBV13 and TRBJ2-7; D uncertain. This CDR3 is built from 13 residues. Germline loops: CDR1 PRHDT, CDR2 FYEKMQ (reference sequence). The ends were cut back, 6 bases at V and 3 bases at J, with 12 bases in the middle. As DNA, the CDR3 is TGTGCCAGCAGTCTTAGAGAGCTCTACGAGCAGTACTTC. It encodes CASSLRELYEQYF.

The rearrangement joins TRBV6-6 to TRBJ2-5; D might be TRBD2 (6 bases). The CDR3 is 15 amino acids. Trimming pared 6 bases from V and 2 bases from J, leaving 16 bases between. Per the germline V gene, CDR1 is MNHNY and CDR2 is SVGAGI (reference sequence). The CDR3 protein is CASRLSGATQETQYF. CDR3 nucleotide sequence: TGTGCCAGCAGGCTTAGCGGAGCAACTCAAGAGACCCAGTACTTC.